The 18 T cell receptor beta chains below come from one sample, sequenced in a study of T-cell reconstitution after alpha-beta-depleted transplantation in children. A TCRbeta library incorporating unique molecular identifiers was prepared. Via MiXCR, TCRdb re-called the PCR reads, giving one row per CDR3 protein. The repertoire consists of roughly 590,000 distinct CDR3 sequences, with approximately 16% occurring once and the leading ten covering under 1.2%. The sample in question was PBMCs from the stem cell graft donor, obtained from the stem cell graft. Receptors were obtained from a human donor who donated a stem cell graft to a child with acute myeloid leukemia.

This clonotype was detected a few times. The rearrangement joins TRBV12-3 or TRBV12-4 to TRBJ1-1, with TRBD1 as a possible D gene (5 bases). The CDR3 extends over 11 amino acids. V was shortened by 8 bases and J by 6 bases, with 10 bases between the two germline ends. In nucleotides, the CDR3 is TGTGCCAGCGGACGGGGCGCTGAAGCTTTCTTT. Residues: CASGRGAEAFF.

The chain is built from TRBV28 and TRBJ1-4; TRBD1 agrees at 7 bases. The ends lost 6 bases at V and 6 bases at J; junction bases unmatched: 22. CDR1 and CDR2 from the germline V gene are MDHEN and SYDVKM. This CDR3 is built from 19 residues. As DNA, the CDR3 is TGTGCCAGCAGCACCATTACCTCGGAGGTGAGGGGGCCTGATGAAAAACTGTTTTTT. Translated, it gives CASSTITSEVRGPDEKLFF. The full variable domain, with the rest looked up from reference TRBV28 and TRBJ1-4, is DVKVTQSSRYLVKRTGEKVFLECVQDMDHENMFWYRQDPGLGLRLIYFSYDVKMKEKGDIPEGYSVSREKKERFSLILESASTNQTSMYLCASSTITSEVRGPDEKLFFGSGTQLSVL.

This clonotype was detected ten times or more. The chain joins TRBV27 to TRBJ2-7; D uncertain. The CDR3 runs 14 residues. CDR1 and CDR2 (germline): MNHEY, SMNVEV (reference sequence). V shed 3 bases and J shed 0 bases, with 9 bases lying between them. CDR3 region: CASSFRASSYEQYF. CDR3 DNA: TGTGCCAGCAGTTTTCGGGCTAGCTCCTACGAGCAGTACTTC.

There are many counts of this clonotype. The V call is TRBV20-1, the J call TRBJ2-7, with a weak D call TRBD2 (5 bases). Germline CDR1 reads DFQATT; CDR2 reads SNEGSKA (reference sequence). The CDR3 is 17 amino acids. The V and J ends lost 1 base and 3 bases respectively, with 22 bases between them. CDR3 region: CSARGGGGPAGFYEQYV. CDR3 sequence (DNA): TGCAGTGCTAGAGGAGGAGGAGGTCCTGCAGGCTTCTACGAGCAGTACGTC.

This clonotype has a count of ten or more. The chain employs TRBV20-1 and TRBJ1-4, with 10 bases fitting TRBD1. Trimming took 6 bases from V and 6 from J; bases not matched to a gene: 4. Germline CDR1 and CDR2: DFQATT and SNEGSKA (reference sequence). The CDR3 runs 13 residues. The CDR3 DNA follows: TGCAGTGCAACCGGGACAGGGGATGAAAAACTGTTTTTT. Amino acids: CSATGTGDEKLFF.

The chain couples TRBV6-2 or TRBV6-3 to TRBJ1-1, with a possible D match to TRBD1 (5 bases). Germline CDR1 and CDR2: MNHEY and SVGEGT. The V and J ends lost 0 bases and 8 bases respectively, with 19 bases between them. The CDR3 is 16 amino acids. The CDR3 nucleotides are TGTGCCAGCAGTTACTCGAAGTTGGTAGGGGTAACCGAAGCTTTCTTT. It specifies CASSYSKLVGVTEAFF.

The chain combines TRBV7-9 with TRBJ2-3; D not resolved. Between the trimmed V and J ends, which lost 0 bases and 2 bases, there was a span of 6 bases. Germline CDR1 and CDR2: SEHNR and FQNEAQ (reference sequence). This CDR3 comprises 14 residues. The CDR3 reads CASSLAPSTDTQYF. DNA for the CDR3: TGTGCCAGCAGCTTAGCGCCCTCCACAGATACGCAGTATTTT.

This clonotype was observed a few times. V and J are TRBV15 and TRBJ2-5, with 8 bases identical to TRBD2. This CDR3 is built from 17 residues. Germline CDR1 reads LNHNV; CDR2 reads YYDKDF (reference sequence). J was trimmed by 5 bases and V by 5 bases; bases with no gene match: 16. CDR3 DNA: TGTGCCACCAGCCCCTCCTCGGGGGGGCCGTATTATGAGACCCAGTACTTC. It translates to CATSPSSGGPYYETQYF.

This clonotype was picked up many times. The chain is built from TRBV5-1 and TRBJ1-6; D is possibly TRBD1 (6 bases). V lost 4 bases to trimming and J lost 5 bases, with 13 bases between them. Germline V gives CDR1 SGHRS, CDR2 YFSETQ. There are 15 residues in the CDR3. The DNA of the CDR3 is TGCGCCAGCAGCATACAGACAGGCCATAATTCACCCCTCCACTTT. Translation gives CASSIQTGHNSPLHF.

The chain couples TRBV20-1 to TRBJ2-3; D might be TRBD2 (7 bases). V lost 8 bases, J lost 0 bases, and 12 bases lay in between. Germline values: CDR1 DFQATT, CDR2 SNEGSKA (reference sequence). The CDR3 spans 13 residues. The CDR3 DNA follows: TGCAGTTTGGGGGGGGCGAGCACAGATACGCAGTATTTT. It codes for CSLGGASTDTQYF.

There are a few counts of this clonotype. The chain uses TRBV7-9 and TRBJ2-7; possibly TRBD1 for D (5 bases). This CDR3 region has 14 residues. V was cut by 5 bases and J by 1 base, with 12 bases left in between. Germline assignment: CDR1 SEHNR and CDR2 FQNEAQ (reference sequence). This CDR3 is CASSGTDKSYEQYF. CDR3 bases: TGTGCCAGCAGCGGTACGGACAAGTCCTACGAGCAGTACTTC. Together with reference TRBV7-9 and TRBJ2-7, the CDR3 gives the full variable domain: DTGVSQNPRHKITKRGQNVTFRCDPISEHNRLYWYRQTLGQGPEFLTYFQNEAQLEKSRLLSDRFSAERPKGSFSTLEIQRTEQGDSAMYLCASSGTDKSYEQYFGPGTRLTVT.

This clonotype appeared many times. The chain couples TRBV28 to TRBJ2-1, with 12 bases identical to TRBD2. Trimming removed 7 bases from V and 7 bases from J; junction bases left unmatched: 5. Germline V gene data show CDR1 as MDHEN and CDR2 as SYDVKM. The length of the CDR3 is 14 residues. CDR3 sequence reads: CASKGLAGRNEQFF. CDR3 DNA: TGTGCCAGCAAAGGACTAGCGGGGAGGAATGAGCAGTTCTTC.

V is TRBV12-3 or TRBV12-4 and J is TRBJ2-1; the match to TRBD2 covers 10 bases. CDR3 size: 16 residues. Losses at the gene ends were 6 bases for V and 0 bases for J; bases not matched to a gene: 5. CDR3 residues: CASRESSGGSYNEQFF. The CDR3 DNA reads TGTGCCAGCAGGGAATCTAGCGGGGGCTCCTACAATGAGCAGTTCTTC.

This clonotype was counted many times. The V and J genes are TRBV29-1 and TRBJ1-5; D unresolved. Trimming removed 4 bases at V and 5 bases at J, with 12 bases between. The CDR3 runs to 13 residues. CDR1 and CDR2 (germline): SQVTM, ANQGSEA. CDR3: CSVGKGRDQPQHF. The CDR3 bases are TGCAGCGTTGGTAAAGGGAGGGATCAGCCCCAGCATTTT. The full variable domain, in which reference TRBV29-1 and TRBJ1-5 provide the parts outside the CDR3, is SAVISQKPSRDICQRGTSLTIQCQVDSQVTMMFWYRQQPGQSLTLIATANQGSEATYESGFVIDKFPISRPNLTFSTLTVSNMSPEDSSIYLCSVGKGRDQPQHFGDGTRLSIL.

This clonotype was seen a handful of times. The V and J genes are TRBV7-9 and TRBJ2-5; TRBD2 might be the D (5 bases). This CDR3 contains 12 residues. V lost 8 bases, J lost 5 bases, and 12 bases lay in between. Germline CDR1 and CDR2: SEHNR and FQNEAQ (reference sequence). This chain's CDR3 is CASHPGEETQYF. CDR3 DNA sequence: TGTGCCAGCCACCCTGGGGAGGAGACCCAGTACTTC.

In this sample, this clonotype turned up a few times. V and J are TRBV7-3 and TRBJ2-1, with a tentative D call TRBD2 (7 bases). Trimming cost V 3 bases and J 5 bases, with 17 bases left between them. CDR1 and CDR2 (germline): SGHTA, FQGTGA. The length of the CDR3 is 16 residues. CDR3 DNA: TGTGCCAGCAGCTTTAACTTCGGGGGGCGGGACAATGAGCAGTTCTTC. Translating gives CASSFNFGGRDNEQFF.

This clonotype has a handful of counts. The chain combines TRBV20-1 with TRBJ1-4; D not certain. V was pared by 5 bases and J by 0 bases, with 7 bases between. CDR1 is DFQATT, CDR2 SNEGSKA, per germline (reference sequence). The CDR3 extends over 13 amino acids. The CDR3 protein is CSALGPTNEKLFF. The CDR3 nucleotides are TGCAGTGCTCTAGGACCAACTAATGAAAAACTGTTTTTT.

Only a few counts were recorded for this clonotype. The CDR3 sequence: CASSLGDRAYNEQFF. DNA of the CDR3: TGTGCCAGCAGCCTGGGGGACAGGGCCTACAATGAGCAGTTCTTC. The V call is TRBV7-9, the J call TRBJ2-1; 9 bases fit TRBD1. V was clipped by 5 bases and J by 2 bases; unmatched bases: 4. Germline loops: CDR1 SEHNR, CDR2 FQNEAQ (reference sequence). This CDR3 has 15 amino acids.